This TCR beta chain was obtained from a study of long-term antiretroviral therapy in people with HIV. Study-wide results and caveats: Someone took the blood between about 2004 and 2017, maybe while older ART regimens were in use.

In the case of this clone: Its antigen remains unknown.

The immunoSEQ assay was v3.0, run at survey level. Assay: immunoSEQ multiplex PCR; the TCRdb copy retains only in-frame clones and omits some. Altogether tens of thousands of clones are present, about 80% being singletons, with the ten largest covering about 4.5%. Trimming removed 5 bases from V and 0 bases from J, with 7 bases in between. CDR3 size: 13 residues. Germline-derived CDR1 and CDR2 are SGHNT and YYREEE (reference sequence). The samples, holding roughly 0.85-10 million cryopreserved PBMC, were thawed before DNA extraction was carried out. Sample: unsorted PBMCs, taken almost 6 years after starting antiretroviral therapy. The receptor comes from a man aged 25-45 years with HIV. The J gene is TRBJ2-3, the V gene TRBV5-4; D unresolved. CDR3 coding DNA: TGTGCCAGCAGGCCCGTTAGCACAGATACGCAGTATTTT. Translating it yields CASRPVSTDTQYF.